The 26 T cell receptor beta chains below all came from one sample that was sequenced in a study of low-dose radiotherapy and immunotherapy resistance in tumors. Time point defined: before trial treatment. TRAV- and TRBV-specific primers were used for first-strand cDNA, which covered alpha and beta chains. A roughly 20-cycle PCR with a constant-region primer and V-primer adapter amplified TCRs. TCRdb itself ran the reads through MiXCR, one entry per CDR3 protein. The sample gives 60,000 to 90,000 distinct CDR3 sequences, around a third of which show up once; roughly 10% is in the top ten. Sequencing was performed on PBMCs, taken before treatment. Receptors were obtained from a female donor with ovarian cancer.

Details on this clonotype: A far larger clone is just one base off, so this is likely a read error. The chain is built from TRBV6-2 or TRBV6-3 and TRBJ2-4; D is possibly TRBD2 (6 bases). The tail of the sequence fits TRBJ2-7 better, so the J call may be wrong. Germline lookup yields CDR1 MNHEY and CDR2 SVGEGT. The CDR3 length is 14 residues. CDR3 sequence (DNA): TGTGCCAGCAGCCAACGGGGGTGGACCAACGAGCAGTACTTC. Its translation: CASSQRGWTNEQYF.

This clonotype was counted at least ten times. This chain links TRBV14 with TRBJ2-5; TRBD1 matches at 9 bases. The CDR3 covers 16 residues. V dropped 2 bases and J dropped 4; count of bases not matched to a gene: 8. The V gene's germline CDR1 is SGHDN and CDR2 FVKESK. The chain's CDR3 is CASSQPHRDRVETQYF. The DNA for the CDR3 is TGTGCCAGCAGCCAACCTCACCGGGACAGGGTAGAGACCCAGTACTTC.

This chain uses TRBV6-6 with TRBJ2-7; D is tentatively TRBD1 or TRBD2 (5 bases each). Per the germline V gene, CDR1 is MNHNY and CDR2 is SVGAGI (reference sequence). Trimming cost V 5 bases and J 2 bases, with 13 bases left between them. This CDR3 is 14 amino acids long. CDR3 sequence: CASSDSGPAYEQYF. CDR3 DNA: TGTGCCAGCAGTGATTCGGGGCCAGCCTACGAGCAGTACTTC.

There are many counts of this clonotype. The V and J genes are TRBV7-3 and TRBJ2-1, with 9 bases aligning to TRBD1. The CDR3 sequence is 14 residues long. With 5 bases clipped from V and 8 bases from J, the junction kept 7 bases outside the gene matches. The germline V gene encodes CDR1 SGHTA and CDR2 FQGTGA. The CDR3 bases are TGTGCCAGCAGCATCGACAGGGGGAGCCATGAGCAGTTCTTC. As protein: CASSIDRGSHEQFF.

The chain uses TRBV10-3 and TRBJ1-2; the D gene is possibly TRBD1 (5 bases). The CDR3 consists of 12 residues. Germline V gene sequence: CDR1 ENHRY, CDR2 SYGVKD. Trimming took off 11 bases at V and 8 bases at J, with 18 bases between the two ends. Here the CDR3 DNA reads TGTGCCTCCTCCTTTCTCGGGGACGGCTACACCTTC. This translates into CASSFLGDGYTF.

Notes on this clonotype: With a far larger clone one base away, a read error is the likely cause. V and J are TRBV5-4 and TRBJ2-7, with 8 bases that match TRBD2. V lost 5 bases and J lost 7; bases outside the gene matches: 20. CDR3 size: 17 residues. Germline V CDR1 and CDR2: SGHNT, YYREEE (reference sequence). DNA of the CDR3: TGTGCCAGCAGACCTTGGAGGGCGGGAGGTTCCTACAATGAGCAGTACTTC. Encoded protein: CASRPWRAGGSYNEQYF. Together with reference TRBV5-4 and TRBJ2-7, the CDR3 gives the full variable domain: ETGVTQSPTHLIKTRGQQVTLRCSSQSGHNTVSWYQQALGQGPQFIFQYYREEENGRGNFPPRFSGLQFPNYSSELNVNALELDDSALYLCASRPWRAGGSYNEQYFGPGTRLTVT.

On this clonotype itself: The CDR3 does not close with the conserved phenylalanine or tryptophan, likely indicating a read error. The chain uses TRBV5-4 and TRBJ2-2, with TRBD1 matching 7 bases. CDR3 length equals 16 residues. The junction had 13 bases not matched to a gene; V was cut back by 5 bases and J by 6 bases. Germline-derived CDR1 and CDR2 are SGHNT and YYREEE (reference sequence). CDR3 in amino acids: CASRVGKGASAGELFS. CDR3 DNA sequence: TGTGCCAGCAGGGTGGGTAAGGGGGCAAGCGCCGGGGAGCTGTTTTCT.

This clonotype was counted many times. This sequence joins TRBV11-3 and TRBJ2-7; 10 nucleotides line up with TRBD2. The germline gives CDR1 SGHNT, CDR2 YENEEA. This CDR3 has 16 amino acids. Losses at the gene ends were 4 bases for V and 2 bases for J; bases not matched to a gene: 8. The CDR3 protein is CASSSRSGRPPYEQYF. The CDR3 DNA reads as TGTGCCAGCAGCTCTCGTAGCGGGAGGCCTCCCTACGAGCAGTACTTC.

This sequence joins TRBV18 and TRBJ2-7, with D possibly matching TRBD1 (5 bases). V lost 3 bases to trimming and J lost 7 bases, with 13 bases between them. The V gene's germline CDR1 is KGHSH and CDR2 LQKENI. This CDR3 has 13 amino acids. Here the CDR3 DNA reads TGTGCCAGCTCACCGGACACTCCCGAAGAGCAGTACTTC. Its translation is CASSPDTPEEQYF.

This clonotype was seen many times. The rearrangement links TRBV29-1 to TRBJ2-2, with a possible D match to TRBD1 (5 bases). V lost 7 bases and J 0 bases, leaving 12 bases between the germline ends. CDR1 and CDR2 (germline): SQVTM, ANQGSEA. CDR3 length: 14 residues. For the CDR3, the DNA is TGCAGCGGTTCCAGGGCATCGAACACCGGGGAGCTGTTTTTT. Translated: CSGSRASNTGELFF.

This clonotype has ten or more counts. V and J are TRBV10-3 and TRBJ2-7; TRBD1 agrees at 8 bases. After removal of 7 bases from V and 1 base from J, the junction contained 6 bases not matched to a gene. The germline V gene has CDR1 ENHRY and CDR2 SYGVKD. The CDR3 sequence is 14 residues long. The DNA for the CDR3 is TGTGCCATCAAAAGGACAGGGAGTTCCTACGAGCAGTACTTC. Its protein product is CAIKRTGSSYEQYF.

This clonotype was seen ten or more times. The V gene is TRBV7-9, the J gene TRBJ2-4; a weak D match, TRBD2 (7 bases). Germline lookup yields CDR1 SEHNR and CDR2 FQNEAQ (reference sequence). The CDR3 covers 14 residues. Trimming left V 4 bases short and J 6 bases short, with 13 bases between. The CDR3 DNA follows: TGTGCCAGCAGCTATGCGGGGGCCCCAAACATTCAGTACTTC. Its translation: CASSYAGAPNIQYF.

This clonotype has ten or more counts. This chain links TRBV12-3 or TRBV12-4 with TRBJ2-3; 7 bases fit TRBD1. The CDR3 extends over 15 amino acids. V was clipped by 4 bases and J by 5 bases; unmatched bases: 9. In DNA form, the CDR3 reads TGTGCCAGCAGTTCCCCAGACAGGGCCGAAGATACGCAGTATTTT. Translated: CASSSPDRAEDTQYF.

At least ten counts were recorded for this clonotype. V gene TRBV2 combines with J gene TRBJ2-5; 12 nucleotides align to TRBD2. V shed 6 bases and J 2 bases; nucleotides not matched to a gene: 7. The CDR3 spans 16 residues. From germline, CDR1 is SNHLY and CDR2 FYNNEI. The CDR3 here is CASRASGGESQETQYF. CDR3 nucleotides: TGTGCCAGCAGGGCTAGCGGGGGGGAATCTCAAGAGACCCAGTACTTC.

The chain employs TRBV28 and TRBJ2-1, with D perhaps matching TRBD2 (6 bases). Trimming cost V 6 bases and J 10 bases, with 10 bases left between them. There are 11 residues in the CDR3. CDR1 MDHEN and CDR2 SYDVKM come from the germline V gene. The CDR3 loop is CASRAGGEQFF. The CDR3 nucleotides read TGTGCCAGCAGGGCTGGGGGGGAGCAGTTCTTC.

This clonotype was counted ten times or more. The genes are TRBV6-1 and TRBJ1-5; D not certain. The CDR3 is 15 amino acids. V was clipped by 4 bases and J by 0 bases, with 10 bases between them. Germline V CDR1 and CDR2: MNHNS, SASEGT. The CDR3 coding sequence is TGTGCCAGCAGTGGAGACGGAAATAGCAATCAGCCCCAGCATTTT. Protein sequence: CASSGDGNSNQPQHF.

The rearrangement links TRBV13 to TRBJ2-5, with 9 bases identical to TRBD2. Germline CDR1 PRHDT, CDR2 FYEKMQ (reference sequence). V was clipped by 6 bases and J by 6 bases; unmatched bases: 11. The CDR3 contains 15 residues. CDR3 in amino acids: CASSRGLAVTKTQYF. CDR3 sequence (DNA): TGTGCCAGCAGTCGGGGACTAGCTGTGACAAAGACCCAGTACTTC.

This clonotype was counted many times. The J gene is TRBJ1-1, the V gene TRBV20-1; D unresolved. The ends were cut back, 3 bases at V and 5 bases at J, with 7 bases in the middle. Germline assignment: CDR1 DFQATT and CDR2 SNEGSKA (reference sequence). This CDR3 is built from 11 residues. In DNA form, the CDR3 reads TGCAGTGCTAGTACGTTAACTGAAGCTTTCTTT. It yields the protein CSASTLTEAFF.

V is TRBV6-5 and J is TRBJ2-1; tentative D call: TRBD2 (7 bases). From germline, CDR1 is MNHEY and CDR2 SVGAGI. The CDR3 spans 15 residues. Trimming left V 2 bases short and J 7 bases short, with 15 bases between. The CDR3 sequence is CASSYRGGPGNEQFF. The DNA for the CDR3 is TGTGCCAGCAGTTACAGGGGGGGCCCTGGGAATGAGCAGTTCTTC.

This clonotype was detected a few times. The gene calls are TRBV18 and TRBJ2-3; D perhaps matches TRBD1 (6 bases). The CDR3 is 15 residues long. V was clipped by 1 base and J by 4 bases, with 12 bases between them. The germline V gene has CDR1 KGHSH and CDR2 LQKENI. The CDR3 DNA is TGTGCCAGCTCACCACAAGGACAGCGCGCAGATACGCAGTATTTT. Translated: CASSPQGQRADTQYF.

This clonotype came up many times. The chain has TRBV29-1 and TRBJ2-7, with unresolved D. Germline-derived CDR1 and CDR2 are SQVTM and ANQGSEA. With 5 bases removed from V and 3 bases from J, the gap between germline ends came to 8 bases. The CDR3 is 11 amino acids. CDR3 residues: CSVMKNYEQYF. The CDR3 DNA reads TGCAGCGTTATGAAGAACTACGAGCAGTACTTC.

V is TRBV5-5 and J is TRBJ2-1, with a weak D call TRBD2 (6 bases). The germline gives CDR1 SGHKS, CDR2 YYEKEE (reference sequence). CDR3 length: 15 residues. V was trimmed by 0 bases and J by 1 base, leaving 8 bases between them. In nucleotides, the CDR3 is TGTGCCAGCAGCTTGGTGGGGGGTTCCTACAATGAGCAGTTCTTC. Its protein is CASSLVGGSYNEQFF.

With regard to this clonotype: This probably arose from a read error, given a far larger clone one base away. V usage is TRBV11-2 and J usage is TRBJ2-4, with a tentative D call TRBD2 (5 bases). In germline, CDR1 is SGHAT, CDR2 FQNNGV. V shed 2 bases and J shed 13 bases, with 21 bases lying between them. This CDR3 has 15 residues. CDR3 coding DNA: TGTGCCAGCAGCTTATTGGGGTACGACTACAATGAGCAGTACTTC. This sequence encodes CASSLLGYDYNEQYF.

By frequency in the sample, this clonotype is medium-sized (0.01 to 0.1%). The chain recombines TRBV28 with TRBJ2-3; TRBD2 is a possible D gene (5 bases). This CDR3 has 10 residues. Germline CDR1 reads MDHEN; CDR2 reads SYDVKM. The CDR3 DNA follows: TGTGCGAGCGGCGCGGGTACGCAGTATTTT. Translating it yields CASGAGTQYF. The variable domain in full, completed from reference TRBV28 and TRBJ2-3, reads DVKVTQSSRYLVKRTGEKVFLECVQDMDHENMFWYRQDPGLGLRLIYFSYDVKMKEKGDIPEGYSVSREKKERFSLILESASTNQTSMYLCASGAGTQYFGPGTRLTVL.

This clonotype was counted at least ten times. The rearrangement joins TRBV29-1 to TRBJ2-6, with no clear D. CDR3 size: 14 residues. The V gene's germline CDR1 is SQVTM and CDR2 ANQGSEA. The germline V and J ends were trimmed by 6 bases and 1 base, with 10 bases remaining between them. The CDR3 reads CSVRPQSGANVLTF. The CDR3 bases are TGCAGCGTCCGGCCTCAGTCTGGGGCCAACGTCCTGACTTTC. Full variable domain (rest looked up from reference TRBV29-1 and TRBJ2-6): SAVISQKPSRDICQRGTSLTIQCQVDSQVTMMFWYRQQPGQSLTLIATANQGSEATYESGFVIDKFPISRPNLTFSTLTVSNMSPEDSSIYLCSVRPQSGANVLTFGAGSRLTVL.

As for this clonotype: This sequence is one base from a far larger clone and is likely a read error. V and J are TRBV6-6 and TRBJ2-7; TRBD1 aligns across 7 bases. The junction had 15 bases not matched to a gene; V was cut back by 6 bases and J by 7 bases. Germline V lookup: CDR1 MNHNY, CDR2 SVGAGI (reference sequence). The CDR3 length is 15 residues. CDR3 loop: CASSHTGEEYNEQYF. CDR3 coding DNA: TGTGCCAGCAGCCATACAGGGGAAGAATACAATGAGCAGTACTTC.